The 28 T cell receptor beta chains below come from one sample, sequenced in a study of OX40 agonist ivuxolimab in advanced cancers. Profiling relied on immunoSEQ multiplex PCR, and the TCRdb table lists in-frame clones only, not all of them. The table records some 5,100 clones, about two thirds of them present only once. The starting material was CD4+ or CD8+ T cells sorted from blood, obtained in a trial of the OX40 agonist ivuxolimab. The receptors here all came from an adult with an advanced solid tumor such as melanoma, head and neck, liver or kidney cancer.

This chain joins TRBV2 and TRBJ1-6, with D uncertain. V shed 2 bases and J shed 7 bases, with 9 bases lying between them. There are 14 residues in the CDR3. Germline lookup yields CDR1 SNHLY and CDR2 FYNNEI. The CDR3, as DNA: TGTGCCAGCAGTGAACGCCAGGTGAATTCACCCCTCCACTTT. The encoded protein is CASSERQVNSPLHF.

The genes are TRBV6-6 and TRBJ1-4; D possibly corresponds to TRBD1 (6 bases). Deletions cut 2 bases from V and 14 bases from J, with 12 bases between. The CDR3 consists of 12 residues. Germline values: CDR1 MNHNY, CDR2 SVGAGI (reference sequence). In nucleotides, the CDR3 is TGTGCCAGCAGTTACGGGACGAGGGGGCTGTTTTTT. This gives the protein CASSYGTRGLFF.

This sequence joins TRBV7-2 and TRBJ2-7; 10 positions match TRBD1. Germline V gene lookup returns CDR1 SGHTA and CDR2 FQGNSA. With 5 bases clipped from V and 6 bases from J, the junction kept 16 bases outside the gene matches. The CDR3 is made up of 17 amino acids. The CDR3 loop is CASSLRHEPGTGAEQYF. CDR3 DNA: TGTGCCAGCAGCCTGAGACACGAACCCGGGACAGGGGCCGAGCAGTACTTC.

This chain links TRBV19 with TRBJ1-6, with 7 bases lining up with TRBD1. V lost 5 bases, J lost 13 bases, and 17 bases stayed unmatched. This CDR3 region has 16 residues. The germline CDR1 and CDR2 sequences are LNHDA and SQIVND (reference sequence). The CDR3 DNA is TGTGCCAGTAGTGAAGGCGACAGGGTTATCGGGGGGCCCCTCCACTTT. Protein sequence: CASSEGDRVIGGPLHF.

This chain connects TRBV2 to TRBJ1-1, with no clear D. From germline, CDR1 is SNHLY and CDR2 FYNNEI. The V end lost 0 bases, the J end lost 0 bases, and 11 bases lay between the germline ends. This CDR3 has 16 residues. The CDR3 DNA is TGTGCCAGCAGTGAAGCGCTTCAGAACATGAACACTGAAGCTTTCTTT. Encoded protein: CASSEALQNMNTEAFF.

This clone has only one observation. This chain connects TRBV7-2 to TRBJ1-5; D may be TRBD1 (6 bases). Germline CDR1 and CDR2: SGHTA and FQGNSA. V was cut by 3 bases and J by 6 bases, with 18 bases left in between. The CDR3 covers 16 residues. CDR3 coding DNA: TGTGCCAGCAGCTTCGGAGGTGACAGGCGAATTCAGCCCCAGCATTTT. Amino acids: CASSFGGDRRIQPQHF.

This clone was counted a few times. This sequence joins TRBV7-6 and TRBJ1-3, with no clear D. The germline V gene encodes CDR1 SGHVS and CDR2 FNYEAQ. CDR3 size: 16 residues. Between the trimmed V and J ends, which lost 5 bases and 0 bases, there was a span of 14 bases. CDR3 nucleotide sequence: TGTGCCAGCAGCCCGGAGGGCCGCGGCTCTGGAAACACCATATATTTT. Translation: CASSPEGRGSGNTIYF.

This clone is classed as medium-sized (0.01 to 0.1%). This sequence joins TRBV29-1 and TRBJ2-6; a weak D match, TRBD2 (6 bases). CDR3 length: 15 amino acids. Trimming stripped 4 bases from V and 4 bases from J, with 14 bases between. From germline, CDR1 is SQVTM and CDR2 ANQGSEA. DNA for the CDR3: TGCAGCGTTGCGATCCGGAGGGCCGGGGCCAACGTCCTGACTTTC. Protein sequence: CSVAIRRAGANVLTF.

The chain carries TRBV7-9 and TRBJ2-7, with D perhaps matching TRBD2 (7 bases). V gave up 4 bases and J gave up 4 bases, with 17 bases separating them. This CDR3 has 15 amino acids. Germline loops: CDR1 SEHNR, CDR2 FQNEAQ (reference sequence). The CDR3 nucleotides are TGTGCCAGCAGCTCGCAGGCGGGGGCGGAATACGAGCAGTACTTC. Translating gives CASSSQAGAEYEQYF.

This clone was detected only once. The chain combines TRBV27 with TRBJ2-3, with 7 nucleotides matching TRBD1. There are 18 residues in the CDR3. Germline-derived CDR1 and CDR2 are MNHEY and SMNVEV (reference sequence). V shed 5 bases, J shed 1 base, and the junction held 15 bases outside the gene matches. The CDR3 DNA sequence: TGTGCCAGCAGTCCGGGACAGACAGAAACTCTAGGCACAGATACGCAGTATTTT. Translating it yields CASSPGQTETLGTDTQYF.

This clone is judged medium-sized (0.01 to 0.1%). The V call is TRBV27, the J call TRBJ2-3; D is unresolved. Germline lookup yields CDR1 MNHEY and CDR2 SMNVEV (reference sequence). The V gene lost 0 bases and the J gene lost 2 bases, with 6 bases spanning the gap. The CDR3 contains 14 residues. CDR3 protein: CASSLSLSTDTQYF. CDR3 DNA: TGTGCCAGCAGTTTATCGTTGTCCACAGATACGCAGTATTTT.

In DNA form, the CDR3 reads TGTGCCAGCAGTTACCATGCTGGGTATGGCTACACCTTC. As protein: CASSYHAGYGYTF. V gene TRBV6-5 combines with J gene TRBJ1-2; D ambiguous. CDR1 is MNHEY and CDR2 is SVGAGI in the germline V gene. Between the trimmed V and J ends, which lost 2 bases and 5 bases, there was a span of 9 bases. The CDR3 covers 13 residues.

The chain carries TRBV4-3 and TRBJ2-5; D is unresolved. The CDR3 spans 15 residues. CDR1 and CDR2 (germline): LGHNA, YSLEER. With 0 bases removed from V and 5 bases from J, the gap between germline ends came to 13 bases. CDR3 sequence: CASSQDRNSYETQYF. The CDR3 DNA reads TGCGCCAGCAGCCAAGATAGGAATTCGTATGAGACCCAGTACTTC.

This clone was recorded only once. V and J are TRBV7-6 and TRBJ1-2; tentative D call: TRBD1 (5 bases). Germline V lookup: CDR1 SGHVS, CDR2 FNYEAQ. This CDR3 has 16 amino acids. Trimming removed 1 base at V and 6 bases at J, with 18 bases between. CDR3 amino acids: CASSLGFRDTGDGYTF. As DNA, the CDR3 is TGTGCCAGCAGCTTAGGTTTCAGAGATACAGGAGATGGCTACACCTTC.

The chain is built from TRBV6-1 and TRBJ2-5, with 8 positions matching TRBD1. CDR1 is MNHNS and CDR2 is SASEGT in the germline V gene. The CDR3 extends over 16 amino acids. V was clipped by 2 bases and J by 5 bases; unmatched bases: 10. In DNA, the CDR3 is TGTGCCAGCAGTGAACGGATGACAGGGGCGGTGGAGACCCAGTACTTC. Protein: CASSERMTGAVETQYF.

This clone was recorded once. The chain carries TRBV4-1 and TRBJ2-2; D unclear. The CDR3 has 13 residues. Trimming stripped 3 bases from V and 1 base from J, with 3 bases between. Germline-derived CDR1 and CDR2 are MGHRA and YSYEKL. CDR3 residues: CASSQRNTGELFF. In nucleotides, the CDR3 is TGCGCCAGCAGCCAGAGGAACACCGGGGAGCTGTTTTTT.

This chain connects TRBV4-1 to TRBJ1-1; D gene unclear. Germline V gene data show CDR1 as MGHRA and CDR2 as YSYEKL. The V end lost 4 bases, the J end lost 3 bases, and 18 bases lay between the germline ends. There are 16 residues in the CDR3. In DNA, the CDR3 is TGCGCCAGCAGCCCTGCGATCACGGAGAAGGACACTGAAGCTTTCTTT. Protein: CASSPAITEKDTEAFF.

This clone was observed a handful of times. This sequence joins TRBV7-9 and TRBJ2-1, with 13 bases that match TRBD2. The junction had 5 bases not matched to a gene; V was cut back by 5 bases and J by 10 bases. The CDR3 extends over 14 amino acids. Germline loops: CDR1 SEHNR, CDR2 FQNEAQ (reference sequence). The chain's CDR3 is CASSPPGLAGEQFF. CDR3 in DNA: TGTGCCAGCAGCCCCCCGGGACTAGCGGGGGAGCAGTTCTTC.

The rearrangement uses TRBV7-8 and TRBJ1-5; D gene unclear. The CDR3 sequence is 15 residues long. Per the germline V gene, CDR1 is SGHVS and CDR2 is FQNEAQ. The germline V and J ends were trimmed by 1 base and 0 bases, with 7 bases remaining between them. The CDR3 protein is CASSLEGYSNQPQHF. The CDR3 coding sequence is TGTGCCAGCAGCTTAGAAGGTTATAGCAATCAGCCCCAGCATTTT.

The gene calls are TRBV13 and TRBJ1-2; D gene ambiguous. Germline lookup yields CDR1 PRHDT and CDR2 FYEKMQ (reference sequence). The CDR3 sequence is 12 residues long. V was cut by 5 bases and J by 7 bases, with 11 bases left in between. The CDR3, as DNA: TGTGCCAGCAGCCGACGGCCCCGTGGCTACACCTTC. Its translation is CASSRRPRGYTF.

By share, this clone counts as medium-sized. This chain uses TRBV7-9 with TRBJ1-6; TRBD1 aligns across 8 bases. CDR3 length: 17 amino acids. Germline-derived CDR1 and CDR2 are SEHNR and FQNEAQ (reference sequence). The ends lost 5 bases at V and 6 bases at J; junction bases unmatched: 12. CDR3 sequence (DNA): TGTGCCAGCAGCAACCACGACAGGGGTGGGATTAATTCACCCCTCCACTTT. Translating gives CASSNHDRGGINSPLHF.

The chain has TRBV5-5 and TRBJ2-7; a possible D gene is TRBD1 (6 bases). The CDR3 is 15 amino acids. Germline CDR1 reads SGHKS; CDR2 reads YYEKEE (reference sequence). V lost 3 bases and J 0 bases, leaving 13 bases between the germline ends. Here the CDR3 reads CASSSGQRTSYEQYF. Here the CDR3 DNA reads TGTGCCAGCAGCTCCGGACAGAGAACCTCCTACGAGCAGTACTTC. The full variable domain, its missing parts supplied by reference TRBV5-5 and TRBJ2-7, is DAGVTQSPTHLIKTRGQQVTLRCSPISGHKSVSWYQQVLGQGPQFIFQYYEKEERGRGNFPDRFSARQFPNYSSELNVNALLLGDSALYLCASSSGQRTSYEQYFGPGTRLTVT.

V and J are TRBV10-1 and TRBJ1-1; D is unclear. Trimming cost V 4 bases and J 1 base, with 10 bases left between them. The length of the CDR3 is 14 residues. Germline CDR1 reads WNHNN; CDR2 reads SYGVQD (reference sequence). CDR3 sequence: CASSGNEWNTEAFF. DNA of the CDR3: TGCGCCAGCAGTGGAAACGAGTGGAACACTGAAGCTTTCTTT.

Only one count was recorded for this clone. The V gene is TRBV7-8, the J gene TRBJ2-1; TRBD2 aligns across 9 bases. Germline CDR1 reads SGHVS; CDR2 reads FQNEAQ. V dropped 5 bases and J dropped 0; count of bases not matched to a gene: 5. This CDR3 has 16 residues. The CDR3 reads CASSPQAGGSYNEQFF. The CDR3 DNA sequence: TGTGCCAGCAGCCCTCAAGCGGGGGGCTCCTACAATGAGCAGTTCTTC.

The chain carries TRBV6-9 and TRBJ2-7; no clear D gene. Per germline, CDR1 MNHGY and CDR2 SVAAGI. Trimming cost V 5 bases and J 3 bases, with 8 bases left between them. The CDR3 is 12 amino acids. The CDR3 DNA follows: TGTGCCAGCAGTAACCAGGACTACGAGCAGTACTTC. It specifies CASSNQDYEQYF.

This chain links TRBV6-1 with TRBJ2-5; 13 bases are shared with TRBD2. Germline CDR1 and CDR2: MNHNS and SASEGT. The CDR3 has 13 residues. Losses at the gene ends were 10 bases for V and 10 bases for J; bases not matched to a gene: 9. CDR3 in DNA: TGTGCCAACCGGACTAGCGGGGGTCAGGACCAGTACTTC. It is translated as CANRTSGGQDQYF.

This chain uses TRBV27 with TRBJ1-2, with TRBD1 matching over 8 bases. The germline gives CDR1 MNHEY, CDR2 SMNVEV (reference sequence). Losses at the gene ends were 6 bases for V and 4 bases for J; bases not matched to a gene: 16. This CDR3 has 17 residues. The CDR3 is CASSDGTGSGSVYGYTF. The CDR3 DNA reads as TGTGCCAGCAGCGACGGGACAGGCTCCGGATCGGTCTATGGCTACACCTTC.

The chain is built from TRBV4-3 and TRBJ1-2; D is undetermined. This CDR3 has 15 amino acids. Germline V gene sequence: CDR1 LGHNA, CDR2 YSLEER. V dropped 4 bases and J dropped 3 bases, with 15 bases sitting between them. The CDR3 coding sequence is TGCGCCAGCAGCCCTATCGGGATCTTCCACTATGGCTACACCTTC. Its protein is CASSPIGIFHYGYTF.